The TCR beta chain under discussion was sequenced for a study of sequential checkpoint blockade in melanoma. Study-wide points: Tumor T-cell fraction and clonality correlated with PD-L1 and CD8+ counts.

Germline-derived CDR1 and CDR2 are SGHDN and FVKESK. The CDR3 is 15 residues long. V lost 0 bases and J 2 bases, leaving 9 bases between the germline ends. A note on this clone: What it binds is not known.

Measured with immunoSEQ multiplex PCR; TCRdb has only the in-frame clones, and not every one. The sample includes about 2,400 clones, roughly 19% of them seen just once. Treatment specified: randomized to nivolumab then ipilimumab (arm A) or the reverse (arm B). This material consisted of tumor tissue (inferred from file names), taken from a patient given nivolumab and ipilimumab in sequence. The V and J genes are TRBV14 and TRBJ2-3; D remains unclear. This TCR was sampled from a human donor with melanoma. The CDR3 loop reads CASSQDLGYTDTQYF. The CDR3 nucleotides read TGTGCCAGCAGCCAAGACTTGGGTTACACAGATACGCAGTATTTT.